This T cell receptor beta chain appears in the sequencing data of a study of human T cells and chemical hapten exposure. Study in general: Diphenylcyclopropenone was applied weekly to patients' scalps across the roughly 23-week study.

Remarks on this clonotype: The target antigen is unknown.

Germline values: CDR1 SGHAT, CDR2 FQNNGV. The CDR3 runs 15 residues. Trimming pared 5 bases from V and 0 bases from J, leaving 11 bases between. Indicated time point: pre-sensitization, week 0. Treatment reported: therapeutic diphenylcyclopropenone sensitization with weekly scalp DPC. General study findings and limits: Expanded TCRs clustered into significantly more large CDR3 similarity groups than controls, the analysis revealed.

Using its own MiXCR run on the RACE reads, TCRdb lists one record per CDR3 protein. The table has about 350,000 distinct CDR3 sequences, approximately 5% seen once; the top ten hold around 8%. This sequence joins TRBV11-2 and TRBJ1-3; tentative D call: TRBD1 (5 bases). This receptor was identified in a woman younger than 30 with alopecia areata. Some clones in this sample may be carry-over from other donors' samples. The source was whole blood, collected in connection with sensitization to the hapten diphenylcyclopropenone (DPC). The CDR3 region has the DNA TGTGCCAGCAGCCTAGGGGCAGACTCTGGAAACACCATATATTTT. It specifies CASSLGADSGNTIYF.